A selection of T cell receptor beta chains follows, all from one sample in a study of cytomegalovirus exposure and HLA in healthy donors. The repertoire was sequenced with immunoSEQ multiplex PCR; TCRdb's copy has only in-frame clones and lacks some. The sample yields approximately 160,000 clones, about 75% seen once. Sequenced: PBMCs. Receptors originate from a male donor in good health and CMV-seronegative. CDR3s include the opening cysteine and the closing phenylalanine or tryptophan. A D gene is named only where the DNA matches it firmly. Clone size appears in some rows only: once, few, many, or a class for an expanded clone.

j_call	d_call	v_call	clone_size	cdr3_nt	cdr3_aa
TRBJ1-2	TRBD1	TRBV5-6	few	TGTGCCAGCAGCGCCTCGACAGGGGAGGACTATGGCTACACCTTC	CASSASTGEDYGYTF
TRBJ2-1	TRBD2	TRBV7-9	.	TGTGCCAGCAGCCCCCCGAGGTTAGCGGGTTACAATGAGCAGTTCTTC	CASSPPRLAGYNEQFF
TRBJ1-6	.	TRBV9	once	TGTGCCAGCAGCGTTGACGCGGGGGTATCCTATAATTCACCCCTCCACTTT	CASSVDAGVSYNSPLHF
TRBJ2-7	TRBD1	TRBV7-9	.	TGTGCCAGCAGCTTTGGCGGGACAGGGGGCTACGAGCAGTACTTC	CASSFGGTGGYEQYF
TRBJ2-5	.	TRBV21-1	.	TGTGCCAGCAGCAGAGGACTATGCGCCCACGAGACCCAGTACTTC	CASSRGLCAHETQYF
TRBJ1-5	TRBD1	TRBV10-1	.	TGCGCCAGCAGTGACGATACTCAGGGGGTAGGTAGTCCCAATCAGCCCCAGCATTTT	CASSDDTQGVGSPNQPQHF
TRBJ2-1	TRBD2	TRBV19	.	TGTGCCAGTAGTATACAAGCCACGGGGGGTTTCAATGAGCAGTTCTTC	CASSIQATGGFNEQFF
TRBJ1-3	.	TRBV28	.	TGTGCCAGCCCGGACTTCTCTGGAAACACCATATATTTT	CASPDFSGNTIYF
TRBJ2-7	TRBD2	TRBV5-1	.	TGCGCCAGCTCCTATATAGGGACTAGCGGGGGACGGTACGAGCAGTACTTC	CASSYIGTSGGRYEQYF
TRBJ1-2	TRBD1	TRBV5-4	.	TGTGCCAGCAGCTCGCCGGGACAGGCTAACTATGGCTACACCTTC	CASSSPGQANYGYTF
TRBJ1-4	.	TRBV18	.	TGTGCCAGCTCACCTATCGCCAGTAATGAAAAACTGTTTTTT	CASSPIASNEKLFF
TRBJ2-2	.	TRBV21-1	.	TGTGCCAGCCCGCGCCAGAGGACAGGGGGGCCCGGGGAGCTGTTTTTT	CASPRQRTGGPGELFF
TRBJ1-3	.	TRBV30	few	TGTGCCTGGAGTAGCACCCCTCAGTCGGTCGGGGGCACCATATATTTT	CAWSSTPQSVGGTIYF
TRBJ2-1	.	TRBV5-1	.	TGCGCCAGCAGCCCGTTCGGCCAGGGTGAGAATGAGCAGTTCTTC	CASSPFGQGENEQFF
TRBJ2-3	TRBD2	TRBV18	.	TGTGCCAGCTCACCAAGGACTAGCGGGAGCGCAGATACGCAGTATTTT	CASSPRTSGSADTQYF
TRBJ1-1	.	TRBV29-1	.	TGCAGCGCCGATACAGGGAGGGAGAACACTGAAGCTTTCTTT	CSADTGRENTEAFF
TRBJ2-3	.	TRBV7-9	.	TGTGCCAGCAGCTTAAAAGGCCAGGGTCTGGATACGCAGTATTTT	CASSLKGQGLDTQYF
TRBJ1-2	TRBD1	TRBV6-5	.	TGTGCTAGCAGCCGGGACAGGGGAGAAGCGTATGGCTACACCTTC	CASSRDRGEAYGYTF
TRBJ1-1	TRBD1	TRBV11-2	.	TGTGCCAGCAGCTTTCTAACAGGGGTAACTGAAGCTTTCTTT	CASSFLTGVTEAFF
TRBJ1-5	.	TRBV6-4	.	TGTGCCAGCAGTGACTCGAAGAGGAAACAGCCCCAGCATTTT	CASSDSKRKQPQHF
TRBJ1-4	TRBD1	TRBV7-9	.	TGTGCCAGCAGCGCAACCGGGACAGGGGTCCCAAAACTGTTTTTT	CASSATGTGVPKLFF
TRBJ2-1	TRBD1	TRBV19	.	TGTGCCAGTAGGAGGGGGCTAGCTGACAATGAGCAGTTCTTC	CASRRGLADNEQFF
TRBJ1-4	TRBD1	TRBV15	.	TGTGCCACCAGCAGGAACCAGGGGGCAGGCGAAAAACTGTTTTTT	CATSRNQGAGEKLFF
TRBJ2-1	TRBD1	TRBV7-8	few	TGTGCCAGCAGCCAGGACAGGGTGGGCAATGAGCAGTTCTTC	CASSQDRVGNEQFF
TRBJ2-3	.	TRBV7-3	once	TGTGCCAGACCCCGGGCAGATACGCAGTATTTT	CARPRADTQYF
TRBJ2-1	.	TRBV7-9	.	TGTGCCAGCAGCCGAGCGGGCGGATACAATGAGCAGTTCTTC	CASSRAGGYNEQFF
TRBJ2-1	.	TRBV11-2	.	TGTGCCAGCAGCTCCTACAGGGTGGGCTACAATGAGCAGTTCTTC	CASSSYRVGYNEQFF
TRBJ1-4	TRBD1	TRBV10-3	.	TGTGCCATCAGTGATTCCAGGGGGCTTGAAAAACTGTTTTTT	CAISDSRGLEKLFF